This T cell receptor (beta chain) was recovered during a study of CD8+ T cells in alopecia areata. The CDR3 covers 13 residues. Germline lookup yields CDR1 SQVTM and CDR2 ANQGSEA. Trimming at V came to 3 bases and at J to 2 bases, leaving 0 bases not matched to a gene. PBMCs were stained for CD3, CD4 and CD8, and CD4+ and CD8+ T cells were sorted. Extraction of RNA preceded its reverse transcription into cDNA, which served as the sequencing template. Sequencing used immunoSEQ multiplex PCR; TCRdb keeps in-frame clones, though not all of them. The table shows 120,000 to 150,000 clones, with approximately 60% occurring only once. This clone has more than one count but fewer than ten. Its antigen is not known. The study's findings and limits: Alopecia totalis/universalis scalp especially showed more expanded CD8+ clones than normal scalp. Sequencing of scalp tissue also captures the resident alphabeta T cells of normal skin. Whereas mice showed it more clearly, TCR sharing across patients was murkier, possibly because of HLA.

This clonotype originated in a human donor in good health. Source material: CD8+ T cells sorted from blood. This chain links TRBV29-1 with TRBJ2-1; 8 nucleotides align to TRBD2. The chain's CDR3 is CSVEGLAYNEQFF. Here the CDR3 DNA reads TGCAGCGTTGAGGGACTAGCCTACAATGAGCAGTTCTTC.